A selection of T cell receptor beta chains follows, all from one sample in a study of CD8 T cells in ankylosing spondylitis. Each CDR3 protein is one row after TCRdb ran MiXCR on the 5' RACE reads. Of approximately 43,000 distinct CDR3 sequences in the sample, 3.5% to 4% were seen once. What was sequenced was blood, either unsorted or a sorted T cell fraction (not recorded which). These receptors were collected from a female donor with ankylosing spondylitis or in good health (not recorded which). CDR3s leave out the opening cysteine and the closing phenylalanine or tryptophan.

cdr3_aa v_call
ASSARQGGTDTQY TRBV9
ASSPPDGNYGYT TRBV9
ASSPHPGGPYEQY TRBV9
ASSPSQRYYEQY TRBV9
ASSVRDNTYNEQF TRBV9
ASSVEVSSVYNEQF TRBV9
ASSVGPGATYEQY TRBV9
ASSVQTGVPGNTIY TRBV9
ASSATTGAGELF TRBV9
ASSVGGTKNEQF TRBV9